Listed below are T cell receptor beta chains from one sample, sequenced in a study of blood T cell repertoires in COVID-19. TCRdb's table, derived via immunoSEQ multiplex PCR, lists solely in-frame clones and lacks some. The sample has roughly 230,000 clones; around 83% are singletons. Sequences were obtained from PBMCs or T cells enriched from blood (not recorded which). These receptors originate from a woman between 45 and 60 years old who had been exposed to COVID-19. The CDR3 runs from the conserved cysteine through the conserved F or W. Each record gives: CDR3 DNA, CDR3 protein, V gene, D gene, J gene. A D gene is named only where the DNA matches it firmly.

DNA: TGTGCCAGCAGCCCAACGAACGGTAGGGGCCAAGAGACCCAGTACTTC; CDR3: CASSPTNGRGQETQYF; V: TRBV9; D: .; J: TRBJ2-5
DNA: TGTGCCAGCAGCCACGACAGGGGCGACACTGAAGCTTTCTTT; CDR3: CASSHDRGDTEAFF; V: TRBV7-9; D: TRBD1; J: TRBJ1-1
DNA: TGTGCCAGCAGCTTTTCGGGGAACTATGGCTACACCTTC; CDR3: CASSFSGNYGYTF; V: TRBV7-8; D: .; J: TRBJ1-2
DNA: TGTGCCAGCAGGGATACAGGGGTACACAATCAGCCCCAGCATTTT; CDR3: CASRDTGVHNQPQHF; V: TRBV6-5; D: TRBD1; J: TRBJ1-5
DNA: TGCAGCGTCGGACAGAAAGAGACCCAGTACTTC; CDR3: CSVGQKETQYF; V: TRBV29-1; D: .; J: TRBJ2-5
DNA: TGTGCCAGCAGCCTCACTAAGCGGGGGGACTACGAGCAGTACTTC; CDR3: CASSLTKRGDYEQYF; V: TRBV11-2; D: TRBD2; J: TRBJ2-7
DNA: TGTGCCAGTTTGCCGGAGCTTGGGTTTACCGGGGAGCTGTTTTTT; CDR3: CASLPELGFTGELFF; V: TRBV19; D: .; J: TRBJ2-2
DNA: TGTGCCAGCAGCCAGCCGGGACAGTTACCTTTCTTT; CDR3: CASSQPGQLPFF; V: TRBV3-1/TRBV3-2; D: TRBD1; J: TRBJ1-1
DNA: TGTGCCAGCAGCTTGGACAGTAACTATGGCTACACCTTC; CDR3: CASSLDSNYGYTF; V: TRBV5-5; D: .; J: TRBJ1-2
DNA: TGTGCCAGCACCCCAGGGGTCCGCTATAATTCACCCCTCCACTTT; CDR3: CASTPGVRYNSPLHF; V: TRBV7-2; D: .; J: TRBJ1-6
DNA: TGTGCCAGCAGCTTGGGGTGGGGACTCATGAACACTGAAGCTTTCTTT; CDR3: CASSLGWGLMNTEAFF; V: TRBV5-5; D: .; J: TRBJ1-1
DNA: TGTGCCAGCAGTGATATTCCCGGGACAGGCTACAATGAGCAGTTCTTC; CDR3: CASSDIPGTGYNEQFF; V: TRBV6-1; D: TRBD1; J: TRBJ2-1
DNA: TGTGCCAGCAGCCTTACTCCCCACAGTGAAAAACTGTTTTTT; CDR3: CASSLTPHSEKLFF; V: TRBV5-5; D: .; J: TRBJ1-4
DNA: TGTGCCAGCAGCCAAGTTTATGGAAACACCATATATTTT; CDR3: CASSQVYGNTIYF; V: TRBV3-1/TRBV3-2; D: .; J: TRBJ1-3